This record looks at one T cell receptor beta chain sequence and its context. The data were taken from a study of T cells after yellow fever vaccination. The V end lost 4 bases, the J end lost 2 bases, and 14 bases lay between the germline ends. CDR3 length: 16 residues. Germline-derived CDR1 and CDR2 are MNHEY and SVGAGI. Via MiXCR, TCRdb re-called the 5' RACE reads, giving one row per CDR3 protein. The table records some 350,000 distinct CDR3 sequences, under 14% of them present only once. The genes are TRBV6-5 and TRBJ2-2; D uncertain. Sequencing was performed on PBMCs, taken on the day of the first yellow fever vaccination. The source of this sequence is a man aged 18 to 30 who received the YFV17D yellow fever vaccine. CDR3 region: CASSSYDSPNTGELFF. In nucleotides, the CDR3 is TGTGCCAGCAGTTCTTACGACTCGCCAAACACCGGGGAGCTGTTTTTT.